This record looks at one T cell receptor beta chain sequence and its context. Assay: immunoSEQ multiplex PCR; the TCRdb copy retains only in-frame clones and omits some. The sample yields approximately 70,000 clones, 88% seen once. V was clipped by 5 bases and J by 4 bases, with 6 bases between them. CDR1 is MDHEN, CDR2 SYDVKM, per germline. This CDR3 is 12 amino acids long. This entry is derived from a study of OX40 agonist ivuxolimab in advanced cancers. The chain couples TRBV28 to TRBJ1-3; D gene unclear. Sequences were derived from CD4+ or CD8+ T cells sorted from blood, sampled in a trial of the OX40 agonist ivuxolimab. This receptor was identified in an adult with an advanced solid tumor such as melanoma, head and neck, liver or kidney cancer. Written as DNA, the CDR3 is TGTGCCAGCAGTGGATCCGGAAACACCATATATTTT. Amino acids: CASSGSGNTIYF.